This entry lists 2 T cell receptor beta chains sequenced from one sample in a study of T cell responses to AZD1222 COVID-19 vaccine. Libraries were prepared by immunoSEQ multiplex PCR; TCRdb keeps only in-frame clonotypes and omits some of them. Counted here are 100,000 to 150,000 clones, more than 80% occurring once; the ten biggest clones make up roughly 1.6%. Here the sequenced sample was peripheral blood, taken on day 0 of AZD1222 vaccination. These receptors all stem from an adult in good health.

The chain couples TRBV19 to TRBJ2-2, with 8 bases that match TRBD2. J gave up 5 bases and V 9 bases, and 8 bases lay outside the gene matches. CDR3 length: 14 residues. Germline V gives CDR1 LNHDA, CDR2 SQIVND (reference sequence). CDR3 DNA sequence: TGTGCCAGCCTAAGCGGGAGAAGGACCGGGGAGCTGTTTTTT. Translated: CASLSGRRTGELFF.

The rearrangement joins TRBV30 to TRBJ1-2; D is unclear. Per the germline V gene, CDR1 is GTSNPN and CDR2 is SVGIG (reference sequence). This CDR3 spans 13 amino acids. CDR3 sequence reads: CATTRTDSYGYTF. The CDR3, as DNA: TGTGCGACGACCCGGACGGATTCTTATGGCTACACCTTC.